This T cell receptor (beta chain) was identified during a study of T cell repertoires in ileal Crohn's disease. The wider study: All patients had surgery for stricturing (around 60%) or penetrating (around 40%) disease. Study observations and caveats: The median delay to postoperative endoscopy was about 7 months.

Clones were sequenced by immunoSEQ multiplex PCR, and TCRdb holds only the in-frame ones, with some missing. The sample has fewer than 13,000 clones; about four fifths are singletons. Comments on this clone: Its antigen is not known.

Time point noted: neoterminal ileum biopsy at postoperative endoscopy, about 6 months after surgery. The CDR3 sequence is 13 residues long. V was shortened by 5 bases and J by 4 bases, with 9 bases between the two germline ends. The V gene's germline CDR1 is SGHTA and CDR2 FQGTGA. The receptor's source is an adult with Crohn's disease. Sequences were obtained from ileal tissue. The chain employs TRBV7-3 and TRBJ2-1, with unresolved D. The chain's CDR3 is CASSPLGYNEQFF. The CDR3, as DNA: TGTGCCAGCAGCCCGCTAGGATACAATGAGCAGTTCTTC.